These T cell receptor beta chains were read from a single sample in a study of blood T cell repertoires in COVID-19. Only in-frame clones appear in the TCRdb table, and some are missing; sequencing was by immunoSEQ multiplex PCR. The sample carries about 200,000 clones, over 80% recorded once. Input material: peripheral blood. The receptors here all came from a man aged 40-55 years with acute or convalescent COVID-19. Both conserved end residues are part of each CDR3. A D gene is named only where the DNA matches it firmly. A row's size may be missing; if present it is once, few, many or a size class.

CDR3	DNA	V	size	D	J
CASSGGVNAEAFF	TGTGCCAGCAGCGGAGGGGTAAACGCTGAAGCTTTCTTT	TRBV12-3/TRBV12-4	.	.	TRBJ1-1
CAWSLRQGRPNTEAFF	TGTGCCTGGAGCTTAAGGCAGGGGCGTCCGAACACTGAAGCTTTCTTT	TRBV30	.	.	TRBJ1-1
CSVVGTDPNQPQHF	TGCAGCGTTGTGGGGACAGACCCCAATCAGCCCCAGCATTTT	TRBV29-1	.	TRBD1	TRBJ1-5
CASSWGAGGLYEQYF	TGTGCCAGCAGTTGGGGGGCGGGAGGCCTATACGAGCAGTACTTC	TRBV27	few	TRBD2	TRBJ2-7
CSVFGTGYDGYTF	TGCAGCGTTTTTGGGACAGGGTATGATGGCTACACCTTC	TRBV29-1	.	TRBD1	TRBJ1-2
CASSESEGIYGYTF	TGTGCCAGCAGTGAAAGCGAAGGCATATATGGCTACACCTTC	TRBV2	.	.	TRBJ1-2
CAIIAAVDRGDLMNTEAFF	TGTGCCATCATAGCCGCGGTGGACAGGGGGGACCTAATGAACACTGAAGCTTTCTTT	TRBV10-3	.	TRBD1	TRBJ1-1
CASSDRLLGEQYF	TGTGCCAGCAGTGACCGACTATTGGGCGAGCAGTACTTC	TRBV6-1	.	.	TRBJ2-7
CSVAGDNMHTQYF	TGCAGCGTAGCGGGTGACAACATGCATACGCAGTATTTT	TRBV29-1	.	.	TRBJ2-3
CASSYSVGSPSYEQYF	TGTGCCAGCAGTTACTCTGTCGGGTCTCCCTCCTACGAGCAGTACTTC	TRBV6-6	.	.	TRBJ2-7